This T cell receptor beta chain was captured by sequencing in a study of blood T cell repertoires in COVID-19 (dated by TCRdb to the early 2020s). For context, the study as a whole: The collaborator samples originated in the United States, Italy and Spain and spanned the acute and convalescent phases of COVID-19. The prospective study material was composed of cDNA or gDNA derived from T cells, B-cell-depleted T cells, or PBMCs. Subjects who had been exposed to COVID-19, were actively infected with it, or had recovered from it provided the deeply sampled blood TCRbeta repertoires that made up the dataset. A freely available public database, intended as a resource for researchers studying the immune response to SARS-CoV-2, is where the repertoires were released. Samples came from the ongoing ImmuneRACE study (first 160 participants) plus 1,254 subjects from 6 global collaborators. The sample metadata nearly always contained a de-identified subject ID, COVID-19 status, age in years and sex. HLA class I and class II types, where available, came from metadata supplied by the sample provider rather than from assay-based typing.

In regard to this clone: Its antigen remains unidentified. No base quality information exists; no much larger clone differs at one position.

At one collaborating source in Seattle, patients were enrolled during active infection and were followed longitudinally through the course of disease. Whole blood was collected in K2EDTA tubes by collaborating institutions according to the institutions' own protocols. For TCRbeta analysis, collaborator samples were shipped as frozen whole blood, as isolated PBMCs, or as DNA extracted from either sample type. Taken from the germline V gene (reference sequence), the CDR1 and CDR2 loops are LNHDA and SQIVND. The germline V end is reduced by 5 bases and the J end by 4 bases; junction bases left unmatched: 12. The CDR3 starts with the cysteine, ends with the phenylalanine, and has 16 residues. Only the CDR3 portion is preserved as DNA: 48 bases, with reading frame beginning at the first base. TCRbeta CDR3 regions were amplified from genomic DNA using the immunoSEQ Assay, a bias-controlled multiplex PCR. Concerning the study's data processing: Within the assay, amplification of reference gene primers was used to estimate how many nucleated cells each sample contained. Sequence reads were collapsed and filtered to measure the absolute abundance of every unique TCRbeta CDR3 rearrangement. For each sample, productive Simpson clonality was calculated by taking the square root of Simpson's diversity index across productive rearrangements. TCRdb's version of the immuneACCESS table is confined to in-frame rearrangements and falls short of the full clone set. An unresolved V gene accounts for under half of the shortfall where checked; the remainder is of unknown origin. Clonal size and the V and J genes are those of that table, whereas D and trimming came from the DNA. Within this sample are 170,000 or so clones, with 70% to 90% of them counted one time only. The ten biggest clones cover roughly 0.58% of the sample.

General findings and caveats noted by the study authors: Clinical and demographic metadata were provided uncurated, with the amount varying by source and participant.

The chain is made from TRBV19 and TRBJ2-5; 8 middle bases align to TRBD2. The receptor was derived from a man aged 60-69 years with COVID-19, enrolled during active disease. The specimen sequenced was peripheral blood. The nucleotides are TGTGCCAGTAGTTCCTCGGGGGGGTACGTAAGAGAGACCCAGTACTTC. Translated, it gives CASSSSGGYVRETQYF.